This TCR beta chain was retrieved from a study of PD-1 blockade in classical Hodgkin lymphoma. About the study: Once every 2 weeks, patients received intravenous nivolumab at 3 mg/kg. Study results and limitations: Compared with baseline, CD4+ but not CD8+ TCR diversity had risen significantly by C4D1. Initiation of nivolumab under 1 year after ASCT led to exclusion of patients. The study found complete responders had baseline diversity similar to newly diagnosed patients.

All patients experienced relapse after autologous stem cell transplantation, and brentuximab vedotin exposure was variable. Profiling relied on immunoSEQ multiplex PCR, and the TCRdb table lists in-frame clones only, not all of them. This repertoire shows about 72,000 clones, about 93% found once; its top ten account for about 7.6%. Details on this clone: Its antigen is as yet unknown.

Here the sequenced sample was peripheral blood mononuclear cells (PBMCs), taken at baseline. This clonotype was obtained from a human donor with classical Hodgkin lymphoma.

CDR3 bases: TGTGCCTGGACCGTGGGACAGCTGCCCGACAATGAGCAGTTCTTC. This encodes CAWTVGQLPDNEQFF. V gene TRBV30 combines with J gene TRBJ2-1; 7 positions agree with TRBD1. Germline assignment: CDR1 GTSNPN and CDR2 SVGIG (reference sequence). CDR3 length equals 15 residues. Losses at the gene ends were 4 bases for V and 5 bases for J; bases not matched to a gene: 11.